Listed below are T cell receptor beta chains from one sample, sequenced in a study of blood T cell repertoires in COVID-19. Libraries were prepared by immunoSEQ multiplex PCR; TCRdb keeps only in-frame clonotypes and omits some of them. The sample records some 80,000 clones, approximately 80% being singletons. Sample: peripheral blood. The receptors stem from a man older than 75 with acute or convalescent COVID-19. The CDR3 runs from the conserved cysteine through the conserved F or W. The order of the fields is CDR3 DNA, CDR3 protein, D gene, J gene, clone size, V gene. A D gene is named only where the DNA matches it firmly. Some rows mark clone size as missing; the rest say once, few, many or name a class of expanded clone.

TGTGCCAGCAGCCTTGGACTAGCGGGGGGTTGGGAGACCCAGTACTTC,CASSLGLAGGWETQYF,TRBD2,TRBJ2-5,.,TRBV7-6
TGTGCCAGCAGTGAAGCGTGGGACAGCAATTCTTTCTTT,CASSEAWDSNSFF,TRBD1,TRBJ1-1,.,TRBV6-1
TGTGCCTGGAGTCACGGGGACACCGTGAACACTGAAGCTTTCTTT,CAWSHGDTVNTEAFF,.,TRBJ1-1,few,TRBV30
TGTGCCAGCAGCCGGGACAGGCTTTCTGAGCAGTACTTC,CASSRDRLSEQYF,TRBD1,TRBJ2-7,.,TRBV11-3
TGTGCTAGTGCCACCGGGACTAGCATCAATGAGCAGTTCTTC,CASATGTSINEQFF,TRBD2,TRBJ2-1,few,TRBV12-5
TGTGCCACCGGCGACTCGGATACGCAGTATTTT,CATGDSDTQYF,.,TRBJ2-3,.,TRBV24-1
TGTGCCAGTTACCCGGGGGGCACCGGGGAGCTGTTTTTT,CASYPGGTGELFF,TRBD2,TRBJ2-2,.,TRBV6-5
TGTGCCATCAGTGAGTCGGCCGTCTACAATGAGCAGTTCTTC,CAISESAVYNEQFF,.,TRBJ2-1,.,TRBV10-3
TGTGCCAGCAGGTCTGGGGGCAGCTACGAGCAGTACTTC,CASRSGGSYEQYF,.,TRBJ2-7,.,TRBV6-5
TGTGCCAGCAGCTGGACACAAGCCTACGAGCAGTACTTC,CASSWTQAYEQYF,.,TRBJ2-7,.,TRBV7-2
TGCAGCGTTGAAGAGGGCAGGGAGGATGAAAAACTGTTTTTT,CSVEEGREDEKLFF,.,TRBJ1-4,.,TRBV29-1
TGTGCCAGCAGCTTATATAGAGCAACTAATGAAAAACTGTTTTTT,CASSLYRATNEKLFF,.,TRBJ1-4,few,TRBV7-8
TGTGCCAGTAGTATGGGTGACGGGGAGACCCAGTACTTC,CASSMGDGETQYF,.,TRBJ2-5,.,TRBV19
TGCGCCAGCAGCTTCCAGGAGGGGACCTACGAGCAGTACTTC,CASSFQEGTYEQYF,.,TRBJ2-7,.,TRBV5-1
TGTGCCAGCAGCCCTCACATGAACACTGAAGCTTTCTTT,CASSPHMNTEAFF,.,TRBJ1-1,.,TRBV7-3
TGTGCCAGCAGCAACTTTCAGGGGATGACCTATAATTCACCCCTCCACTTT,CASSNFQGMTYNSPLHF,.,TRBJ1-6,.,TRBV21-1
TGTGCCAGCAGCACAGCGGGGGGGCAAAAAACCGGGGAGCTGTTTTTT,CASSTAGGQKTGELFF,TRBD2,TRBJ2-2,.,TRBV5-5
TGTGCCAGCACTCGGGGGACAGGGTATGGCTACACCTTC,CASTRGTGYGYTF,TRBD1,TRBJ1-2,.,TRBV6-5
TGTGCCAGCAGTGTCTACGGACAGGGGAGGATTAACTATGGCTACACCTTC,CASSVYGQGRINYGYTF,TRBD1,TRBJ1-2,once,TRBV6-1
TGTGCCAGCAGCTTAGAGGACAGAAGCTATGGCTACACCTTC,CASSLEDRSYGYTF,.,TRBJ1-2,.,TRBV7-9
TGTGCCAGCAGAGAAACAGTCTTCCAAGAGACCCAGTACTTC,CASRETVFQETQYF,.,TRBJ2-5,once,TRBV2
TGTGCCAGCACCGCGGGACAGGGATACACTGAAGCTTTCTTT,CASTAGQGYTEAFF,TRBD1,TRBJ1-1,.,TRBV11-1
TGTGCCTGGACCCCACGGGGGGGCAGCAATCAGCCCCAGCATTTT,CAWTPRGGSNQPQHF,.,TRBJ1-5,.,TRBV30
TGTGCCAGCAGCCTGGGACAGAGCTCTGGAAACACCATATATTTT,CASSLGQSSGNTIYF,TRBD1,TRBJ1-3,.,TRBV7-6
TGCGCCAGCAGCTTGGCCGAGCAGGGATTTGGCTATAATTCACCCCTCCACTTT,CASSLAEQGFGYNSPLHF,.,TRBJ1-6,.,TRBV5-1
TGTGCCAGCAGCGCGGACAGGGGTAACTATGGCTACACCTTC,CASSADRGNYGYTF,TRBD1,TRBJ1-2,.,TRBV5-4
TGTGCCAGCAGTAAAGCAAGCGGGTCGCGACCCGAGACCCAGTACTTC,CASSKASGSRPETQYF,.,TRBJ2-5,.,TRBV27
TGTGCCTGGATTACTCTCAGGGGGAGTACTGAAGCTTTCTTT,CAWITLRGSTEAFF,TRBD1,TRBJ1-1,.,TRBV30
TGTGCCACACGACAGGCAGGAGAGACCCAGTACTTC,CATRQAGETQYF,.,TRBJ2-5,.,TRBV2
TGCGCCAGCAGCCCCGGACAGGAACGGGAAGCTTTCTTT,CASSPGQEREAFF,TRBD1,TRBJ1-1,.,TRBV5-1
TGTGCCAGCTCACCCCCCGGGACAGGAAATCAGCCCCAGCATTTT,CASSPPGTGNQPQHF,TRBD1,TRBJ1-5,.,TRBV18
TGTGCCAGCAGCTGGGACACGAACACTGAAGCTTTCTTT,CASSWDTNTEAFF,.,TRBJ1-1,.,TRBV5-5
TGTGCCAGCAGTTACTCGAGGCTAGCGGGGATGAACACCGGGGAGCTGTTTTTT,CASSYSRLAGMNTGELFF,TRBD2,TRBJ2-2,once,TRBV6-2/TRBV6-3
TGTGCCAGCAGTTACTCGGCCAGGGGGACTGGAAACACCATATATTTT,CASSYSARGTGNTIYF,TRBD1,TRBJ1-3,.,TRBV6-5
TGTGCCAGCAGTGAAGGGAGACAGGGGGCCACTGAAGCTTTCTTT,CASSEGRQGATEAFF,TRBD1,TRBJ1-1,.,TRBV6-4
TGTGCCAGCAGCTTAAATTCAGAGGGGGTTAGCACAGATACGCAGTATTTT,CASSLNSEGVSTDTQYF,.,TRBJ2-3,.,TRBV7-8
TGTGCCAGCAGTAACCCCCAGGATAAAGCTTTCTTT,CASSNPQDKAFF,.,TRBJ1-1,.,TRBV7-8
TGCGCCAGCAGTGAGCCGAAAGACAGGGGGGTTCTTTATAATTCACCCCTCCACTTT,CASSEPKDRGVLYNSPLHF,TRBD1,TRBJ1-6,.,TRBV10-1
TGTGCCAGCAGCTTGGGGGACAGGGCGTTAAGCACTGAAGCTTTCTTT,CASSLGDRALSTEAFF,TRBD1,TRBJ1-1,.,TRBV5-4
TGTGCCAGCAGGGGCTGGGTCGAAGCTTTCTTT,CASRGWVEAFF,.,TRBJ1-1,few,TRBV6-5
TGTGCCAGCAGCTTGGACAGGAGGGACACTGAAGCTTTCTTT,CASSLDRRDTEAFF,.,TRBJ1-1,.,TRBV5-6
TGTGCTAGTGGTTTGGTAACCAGGAGCACAGATACGCAGTATTTT,CASGLVTRSTDTQYF,.,TRBJ2-3,.,TRBV12-5
TGTGCCAGCAGTGAACGGGCTAGCGGGGGTGGGGAGACCCAGTACTTC,CASSERASGGGETQYF,TRBD2,TRBJ2-5,.,TRBV6-1
TGCGCCAGCAGCTTGGATACAGGGGGCTATGGCTACACCTTC,CASSLDTGGYGYTF,TRBD1,TRBJ1-2,.,TRBV5-1
TGTGCCAGTAGGCCCGACAGGGGAGACTATGGCTACACCTTC,CASRPDRGDYGYTF,TRBD1,TRBJ1-2,.,TRBV19
TGTGCCAGCAGCTCCGGGACTAGCGGTCGCACCGGGGAGCTGTTTTTT,CASSSGTSGRTGELFF,TRBD2,TRBJ2-2,.,TRBV5-4
TGTGCCAGCAGCGTACAGGGGGCGGGAGGCTACACCTTC,CASSVQGAGGYTF,TRBD1,TRBJ1-2,once,TRBV6-5
TGTGCCAGCAGTGAGGTGTTTGGGGGGGCGAGCACCTGGTATGGCTACACCTTC,CASSEVFGGASTWYGYTF,.,TRBJ1-2,few,TRBV6-1
TGTGCCAGCAGTCCAGAAACCCCCGGAGGCACTGAAGCTTTCTTT,CASSPETPGGTEAFF,.,TRBJ1-1,.,TRBV27
TGTGCCAGCAGCCAAGGGGCGAACACTGAAGCTTTCTTT,CASSQGANTEAFF,.,TRBJ1-1,few,TRBV3-1/TRBV3-2
TGCGCCAGCAGCCCAGACAGGGTGGGTTCACCCCTCCACTTT,CASSPDRVGSPLHF,TRBD1,TRBJ1-6,few,TRBV5-1
TGTGCCAGCAGTTTATACTTTGACAGGGCGCTCTCCTACAATGAGCAGTTCTTC,CASSLYFDRALSYNEQFF,TRBD1,TRBJ2-1,.,TRBV27